The T cell receptor beta chain described here comes from a study of CD8+CD57+ T cells in acquired aplastic anemia. Study in general: DNA recovered from sorted CD4+ and CD8+ cells had a mean of approximately 3 ug. CD4+ cell libraries from healthy donors averaged around 11 million reads. Study results and limitations: In common between the patients and the controls were twenty-nine CD8+ CDR3 sequences. Patients versus controls showed no significant CD8+ Simpson's diversity difference.

Genomic DNA provided the template from which TCR beta VDJ and CDR3 profiles were obtained. In TCRdb, the reads were re-called with MiXCR into one record per CDR3 protein. Of around 230,000 distinct CDR3 sequences detected, around 63% appear once; the ten largest clones hold less than 30%. The V and J ends lost 3 bases and 0 bases respectively, with 10 bases between them. The CDR3 sequence is 15 residues long. Per germline, CDR1 SGDLS and CDR2 YYNGEE. In the case of this clonotype: Its target is not known.

The source of this sequence is a human donor in good health. The sequenced material came from sorted CD4+, CD8+, or CD8+CD57+ T cells (not recorded which) from PBMCs. This chain connects TRBV9 to TRBJ2-1; D gene unclear. The DNA of the CDR3 is TGTGCCAGCAGCGGTGAACCAGACTCCTACAATGAGCAGTTCTTC. It is translated as CASSGEPDSYNEQFF. The whole variable domain, filled in from reference TRBV9 and TRBJ2-1, reads DSGVTQTPKHLITATGQRVTLRCSPRSGDLSVYWYQQSLDQGLQFLIQYYNGEERAKGNILERFSAQQFPDLHSELNLSSLELGDSALYFCASSGEPDSYNEQFFGPGTRLTVL.